This TCR beta chain is drawn from a study of early T cells in non-severe SARS-CoV-2 infection. Study-wide context: Chains were not paired, and sequencing was done on bulk RNA from unsorted whole blood.

Notes on the study in general: A preference for anti-spike CD8 responses marked VDJdb matching, which missed private and CD4 specificities.

Each cDNA molecule carried a unique molecular identifier. A single record per CDR3 protein comes from TCRdb applying MiXCR to the 5' RACE reads. The table shows about 62,000 distinct CDR3 sequences, with roughly 8.8% occurring only once. The CDR3 contains 16 residues. V lost 0 bases, J lost 6 bases, and 17 bases lay in between. CDR1 and CDR2 from the germline V gene are MGHRA and YSYEKL. This clonotype has ten or more counts. Its target is not known. Sequenced: whole blood. The clonotype comes from an adult who was a healthcare worker with PCR-confirmed SARS-CoV-2 infection or an uninfected control (not recorded which). The chain links TRBV4-1 to TRBJ1-1; tentatively, D is TRBD1 (5 bases). CDR3: CASSQDGYGGIAEAFF. For the CDR3, the DNA is TGCGCCAGCAGCCAAGACGGATACGGGGGTATCGCTGAAGCTTTCTTT.